This T cell receptor beta chain was documented in a study of cytomegalovirus exposure and HLA in healthy donors. General study points: An analysis that was carried out later associated 15,000 to 20,000 TCR beta sequences with HLA alleles at 0.05 false discovery rate. It was assumed in the presence/absence analyses that sequencing depth was roughly uniform across donors.

Turning to this clone: Antigen unknown.

The CDR3 is 14 amino acids. Germline loops: CDR1 SGDLS, CDR2 YYNGEE. The V segment lost 0 bases and the J segment 5 bases; nucleotides outside the gene matches: 4. 60 Vbeta and 13 Jbeta primers were used in PCR. Sequenced by immunoSEQ multiplex PCR; TCRdb stores in-frame clones only, minus some. The top ten hold 6.5% of the sample, which has around 150,000 clones, around 66% seen once. The sequencing input was PBMCs. The rearrangement uses TRBV9 and TRBJ2-5, with TRBD2 identical over 7 bases. The receptor's source is a woman in her sixties or seventies in good health and CMV-seronegative. The CDR3 coding sequence is TGTGCCAGCAGCGTAGCGGGGGGAAGTGAGACCCAGTACTTC. Translation gives CASSVAGGSETQYF.